The 15 T cell receptor beta chains presented below share a single source sample, sequenced in a study of graft-versus-host responses after intestinal transplantation. Intraepithelial and lamina propria lymphocytes were released after the graft tissue was processed. The repertoire was sequenced with immunoSEQ multiplex PCR; TCRdb's copy has only in-frame clones and lacks some. The sample yields under 75,000 clones, approximately 91% seen once. This specimen was ileum tissue, taken around 350 days after transplant. The receptor source for this set is a human patient who received an intestinal transplant, so some T cells may come from the graft donor.

The chain carries TRBV7-3 and TRBJ2-4; D possibly matches TRBD1 or TRBD2 (5 bases each). This CDR3 comprises 15 residues. Trimming cost V 5 bases and J 2 bases, with 13 bases left between them. CDR1 and CDR2 from the germline V gene are SGHTA and FQGTGA. The CDR3 region is CASSPSGGSKNIQYF. The DNA for the CDR3 is TGTGCCAGCAGCCCGAGTGGGGGATCCAAAAACATTCAGTACTTC.

V usage is TRBV6-5 and J usage is TRBJ2-1, with 8 positions matching TRBD1. CDR1 and CDR2 from the germline V gene are MNHEY and SVGAGI. V was pared by 0 bases and J by 7 bases, with 5 bases of the junction left unmatched. The CDR3 consists of 15 residues. The CDR3 DNA sequence: TGTGCCAGCAGTTACTCTTCAGGGGGCGGAAATGAGCAGTTCTTC. It encodes CASSYSSGGGNEQFF.

The rearrangement uses TRBV6-6 and TRBJ2-1; D remains ambiguous. Trimming removed 5 bases from V and 6 bases from J, with 5 bases in between. This CDR3 region has 11 residues. Germline values: CDR1 MNHNY, CDR2 SVGAGI (reference sequence). The CDR3 loop is CASSMSNEQFF. CDR3 coding DNA: TGTGCCAGCAGTATGTCCAATGAGCAGTTCTTC.

Note on this clone: Distinct nucleotide sequences in the sample also encode this CDR3. The V and J genes are TRBV28 and TRBJ2-7; D tentatively fits TRBD1 or TRBD2 (5 bases each). There are 17 residues in the CDR3. Germline V gives CDR1 MDHEN, CDR2 SYDVKM. Trimming took 4 bases from V and 0 from J, leaving 19 bases between them. CDR3 sequence reads: CASSSTSLRDGSYEQYF. CDR3 coding DNA: TGTGCCAGCAGTTCTACCTCCCTCCGGGACGGCTCCTACGAGCAGTACTTC.

J is TRBJ1-6 and V is TRBV2, with 8 bases matching TRBD1. Germline-derived CDR1 and CDR2 are SNHLY and FYNNEI. V dropped 4 bases and J dropped 4; count of bases not matched to a gene: 3. This CDR3 is built from 15 residues. The CDR3 DNA reads TGTGCCAGCAGTGCGGACAGGGTGTATAATTCACCCCTCCACTTT. The encoded protein is CASSADRVYNSPLHF.

The rearrangement uses TRBV18 and TRBJ2-5; D is undetermined. V shed 3 bases and J shed 3 bases, with 14 bases lying between them. This CDR3 has 15 residues. The germline gives CDR1 KGHSH, CDR2 LQKENI. The CDR3 nucleotides are TGTGCCAGCTCACCCCTCCGGATCCCGGAAGAGACCCAGTACTTC. It yields the protein CASSPLRIPEETQYF.

The chain links TRBV10-2 to TRBJ1-1, with D maybe TRBD1 (5 bases). Trimming left V 7 bases short and J 5 bases short, with 20 bases between. This CDR3 contains 15 residues. Germline V gene lookup returns CDR1 WSHSY and CDR2 SAAADI. Written as DNA, the CDR3 is TGCGCCAGCACTTTTTTAACAGGTTTGAGAACTGAAGCTTTCTTT. This sequence encodes CASTFLTGLRTEAFF.

The table lists this clone with a count of one. V and J are TRBV6-1 and TRBJ2-7; D is possibly TRBD2 (6 bases). CDR1 MNHNS and CDR2 SASEGT come from the germline V gene. The CDR3 spans 15 residues. V lost 0 bases, J lost 2 bases, and 11 bases lay in between. CDR3 residues: CASSEAEGNPYEQYF. The CDR3 nucleotides read TGTGCCAGCAGTGAAGCGGAGGGTAACCCCTACGAGCAGTACTTC.

The chain links TRBV2 to TRBJ2-7, with a weak D call TRBD2 (5 bases). This CDR3 is built from 15 residues. V gave up 2 bases and J gave up 0 bases, with 11 bases separating them. CDR1 and CDR2 (germline): SNHLY, FYNNEI. The CDR3 loop is CASSERHGLSYEQYF. The CDR3 bases are TGTGCCAGCAGTGAACGGCACGGACTCTCCTACGAGCAGTACTTC.

This clone has a single count. This chain joins TRBV6-1 and TRBJ1-1; D may be TRBD1 (5 bases). With 7 bases removed from V and 1 base from J, the gap between germline ends came to 16 bases. The CDR3 is 15 residues long. CDR1 and CDR2 (germline): MNHNS, SASEGT. The CDR3 sequence is CASTPWGGTNTEAFF. CDR3 DNA sequence: TGTGCCAGCACCCCATGGGGGGGGACGAACACTGAAGCTTTCTTT.

The rearrangement links TRBV4-1 to TRBJ1-5, with D maybe TRBD1 (5 bases). Trimming removed 3 bases from V and 0 bases from J, with 12 bases in between. The CDR3 totals 16 residues. Germline V CDR1 and CDR2: MGHRA, YSYEKL. The CDR3 protein is CASSHLQENSNQPQHF. The CDR3 DNA reads as TGCGCCAGCAGCCATTTACAGGAGAATAGCAATCAGCCCCAGCATTTT.

The genes are TRBV11-2 and TRBJ2-7; 10 bases line up with TRBD1. Per the germline V gene, CDR1 is SGHAT and CDR2 is FQNNGV. V dropped 5 bases and J dropped 6; count of bases not matched to a gene: 7. This CDR3 spans 14 amino acids. The CDR3 loop reads CASSPGTGVSEQYF. CDR3 DNA: TGTGCCAGCAGCCCCGGGACAGGGGTCAGCGAGCAGTACTTC.

CDR3 residues: CARARQADEQYF. As DNA, the CDR3 is TGTGCCAGGGCCCGACAGGCCGACGAGCAGTACTTC. The J gene is TRBJ2-5, the V gene TRBV2, with D possibly TRBD1 on 6 matching bases. The J call may be faulty, since TRBJ2-7 better matches the DNA end. The CDR3 covers 12 residues. In germline, CDR1 is SNHLY, CDR2 FYNNEI.

The chain couples TRBV7-3 to TRBJ2-3; D is ambiguous. The ends were cut back, 5 bases at V and 3 bases at J, with 9 bases in the middle. The CDR3 length is 13 residues. Germline V gives CDR1 SGHTA, CDR2 FQGTGA. CDR3 bases: TGTGCCAGCAGCACCGACCTTACAGATACGCAGTATTTT. Its translation is CASSTDLTDTQYF.

This sequence joins TRBV28 and TRBJ2-1; 11 positions agree with TRBD2. From germline, CDR1 is MDHEN and CDR2 SYDVKM. Trimming cost V 10 bases and J 1 base; bases outside gene matches: 6. CDR3 length: 15 residues. The CDR3 region is CAIQLAGVSYNEQFF. CDR3 coding DNA: TGTGCCATACAACTAGCGGGAGTATCCTACAATGAGCAGTTCTTC.